The subject of this entry is one T cell receptor beta chain. The target of this receptor is not known. Nothing much larger sits one base from this clone, and base qualities are not available. CDR1 and CDR2 were assigned from the germline V gene as SNHLY and FYNNEI. The cysteine opens and the phenylalanine closes a CDR3 of 14 amino acids. Only the CDR3 portion is preserved as DNA: 42 bases, with reading frame beginning at the first base. For this chain, trimming is 2 bases at the V end and 9 bases at the J end, and the number of junction bases without a gene match is 6. Patients with a history of autoimmune disease or receiving systemic immunosuppression were excluded from the trial. Peripheral blood for TCR sequencing was collected from all dose cohorts at baseline, on cycle 4 day 1, and on cycle 7 day 1. The samples were drawn from a first-in-human, open-label, multicenter phase I dose-escalation trial of ivuxolimab. The trial enrolled adults with locally advanced or metastatic head and neck squamous cell, hepatocellular, melanoma or renal cell carcinoma. Before TCR sequencing, CD4+ and CD8+ T cells were separately sorted from peripheral blood.

The data stem from a study of OX40 agonist ivuxolimab in advanced cancers. Some background on the complete study: Ivuxolimab was a fully human IgG2 agonistic monoclonal antibody targeting the costimulatory receptor OX40 (CD134). Intravenous ivuxolimab was administered to patients every 2 weeks at six dose levels: 0.01, 0.1, 0.3, 1.5, 3 and 10 mg/kg. Among the roughly 50 dose-escalation patients, roughly 20 had hepatocellular carcinoma, about 15 melanoma, 9 renal cell carcinoma and 9 head and neck cancer. A male proportion of around 81% and a mean age of approximately 61 years, ranging from 23 to 79, were recorded for the dose-escalation cohort. Patients were allowed to have had prior anti-PD-1, anti-PD-L1 or anti-CTLA-4 therapy, and approximately 41% of the dose-escalation patients had previously received checkpoint inhibitors. Partial responses occurred in three dose-escalation patients: two with cutaneous melanoma and one with hepatocellular carcinoma. The purpose of peripheral TCRbeta sequencing was to test whether ivuxolimab changed TCR sequence diversity and led to clonal T-cell expansion. The paper describes the monotherapy dose-escalation part (N = 52 patients) of the phase I trial of ivuxolimab.

To sequence the TCRbeta CDR3 region, genomic DNA was isolated from the sorted cells. The immunoSEQ Assay was used for sequencing of TCRbeta CDR3 regions. Held by TCRdb, this immuneACCESS table contains in-frame sequences only and omits some clones. Under half of the omission traces to an unresolved V gene where checked; the cause of the rest is unknown. Here the sample has under 65,000 clones; around 90% occur a single time. Clones ranked in the top ten supply approximately 0.32% of the sample. On the study overall, not on this receptor specifically: On average, CD8+ T cells showed more expanded clones than CD4+ T cells after ivuxolimab. Low levels of normalized T-cell clonal expansion were also shown by some nonresponding patients. The antigen specificity of the peripheral T cells that underwent clonal expansion was not determined. In partial responders in the 0.1-3.0 mg/kg groups, normalized peripheral clonal expansion was found to be among the lowest, especially among CD8+ T cells. At doses of 0.1 to 3.0 mg/kg, clonal expansion of both CD4+ and CD8+ T cells in blood was seen between baseline and week 6.

Here the chain combines TRBV2 and TRBJ2-1; a stretch of 8 junction bases matches TRBD1. This TCR was sampled from an adult with an advanced solid tumor such as melanoma, head and neck, liver or kidney cancer. This specimen consisted of CD4+ or CD8+ T cells sorted from blood, obtained in a trial of the OX40 agonist ivuxolimab. The CDR3 protein sequence reads: CASSENRGKGEQFF. The bases are TGTGCCAGCAGTGAAAACAGGGGGAAGGGTGAGCAGTTCTTC.